This TCR beta chain was recovered during a study of regulatory T cells in long-lasting Graves disease. The time point: newly diagnosed GD, antithyroid drugs for less than 3 months. RNA extracted from PBMCs served as the sequencing template. Arm-PCR with iRepertoire HTBI primers amplified the CDR3 regions for these TCR beta libraries. TCRdb independently ran MiXCR on the multiplex PCR reads; one entry per CDR3 protein. The table has 550,000 to 650,000 distinct CDR3 sequences, 16% seen once. These data were also reused for a study on T cells in Graves' hyperthyroidism and ophthalmopathy. From that paper: Graves' hyperthyroidism showing no ophthalmopathy progression within 18 months was considered stable. The study enrolled patients aged 18 to 65 with newly diagnosed hyperthyroidism of under 2 months' duration. First-round RT-PCR targeting the TCR CDR3 was performed with the HTBI primer set. Most clonotypes that expanded in the thyroid above 0.001 also showed up in blood.

The material sequenced was peripheral blood mononuclear cells (PBMCs), taken at new diagnosis, from a patient treated with antithyroid drugs. The TCR sequence derives from a man younger than 35 with Graves disease.

CDR3 sequence (DNA): TGTGCCAGTAGTCCGGGACACATCTCTGGAAACACCATATATTTT. It yields the protein CASSPGHISGNTIYF. J is TRBJ1-3 and V is TRBV19, with D maybe TRBD1 (6 bases). Germline V gene lookup returns CDR1 LNHDA and CDR2 SQIVND (reference sequence). This CDR3 comprises 15 residues. V was cut by 5 bases and J by 0 bases, with 11 bases left in between.